The rows below give T cell receptor beta chains drawn from one sample of a study of PD-L1 blockade in urothelial cancer. Some clones are missing from TCRdb's copy, which holds only in-frame ones; the method was immunoSEQ multiplex PCR. The profile covers about 91,000 clones, with over 90% appearing a single time and 9.4% taken by the ten largest. The sample in question was PBMCs, obtained around atezolizumab (anti-PD-L1) treatment. These receptors originate from a man aged 55-75 years with urothelial cancer. The conserved cysteine and the conserved F or W are not part of the CDR3 here. Fields, in order: V gene, J gene, CDR3 protein.

>TRBV5-1|TRBJ1-3
ASSDGTGGNTIY
>TRBV7-8|TRBJ1-3
ASSFMRTANGNTIY
>TRBV7-9|TRBJ2-3
ASSPGPDTQY
>TRBV30|TRBJ1-2
AWSVGLPRGYT
>TRBV29-1|TRBJ2-3
SVGGTPTHTDTQY
>TRBV27|TRBJ1-2
ASSNGQGYGYT
>TRBV6-1|TRBJ1-2
ASWTGLGGYT
>TRBV6-6|TRBJ1-5
ASSYSQNQPQH
>TRBV10-3|TRBJ2-1
AISESPGAEKF
>TRBV5-1|TRBJ1-1
ASSLSWGQNFFNTEAF
>TRBV28|TRBJ1-1
ASSSFVDGPNTEAF
>TRBV15|TRBJ2-5
ATAQGRQETQY
>TRBV9|TRBJ2-7
ASSGGGDEQY
>TRBV30|TRBJ1-6
AWSDQGILLH
>TRBV11-2|TRBJ2-5
ASRNPQGGQETQY
>TRBV7-2|TRBJ2-3
ASSLANVGTATSDTQY
>TRBV6-1|TRBJ1-2
ASSEVEGEGNGYT